The clone carrying this TCR beta chain appeared a few times. Germline loops: CDR1 SNHLY, CDR2 FYNNEI. This CDR3 is built from 12 residues. Trimming cost V 8 bases and J 5 bases, with 11 bases left between them. Original processing notes: Counts of nucleated cells, estimated from reference gene primer amplification, were obtained. Clones were read by immunoSEQ multiplex PCR, and TCRdb kept only the in-frame ones, dropping some. That table gives V, J and clone size, and the DNA gave D and trimming. The sample carries about 240,000 clones, 70% to 90% recorded once. This sample was taken from a study of blood T cell repertoires in COVID-19. Study overall: Sources were T cells, B-cell-depleted T cells, or PBMCs; the material itself was cDNA or gDNA.

Sequencing used peripheral blood. This chain uses TRBV2 with TRBJ2-3, with TRBD2 as a possible D gene (6 bases). The receptor was isolated from a woman younger than 45 who had recovered from COVID-19. The CDR3 DNA is TGTGCCAGCGGACTACCAGGAGATACGCAGTATTTT. Its translation is CASGLPGDTQYF.